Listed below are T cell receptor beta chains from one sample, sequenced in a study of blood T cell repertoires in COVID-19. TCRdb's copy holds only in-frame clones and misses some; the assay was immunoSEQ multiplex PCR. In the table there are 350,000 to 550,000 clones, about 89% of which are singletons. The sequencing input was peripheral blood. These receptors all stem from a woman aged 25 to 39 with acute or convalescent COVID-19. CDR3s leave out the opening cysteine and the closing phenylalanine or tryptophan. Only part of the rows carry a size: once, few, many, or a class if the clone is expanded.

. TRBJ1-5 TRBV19 ASRTTEYSNQPQH
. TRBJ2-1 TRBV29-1 SGYPVSYNEQF
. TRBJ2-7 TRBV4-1 ASSQRPGRSYEQY
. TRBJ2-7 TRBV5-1 ASSLEAGGPYEQY
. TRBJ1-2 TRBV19 ASRQTPNLYGYT
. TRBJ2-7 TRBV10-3 AISDTMGGDEQY
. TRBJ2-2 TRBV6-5 ASSTGGGNTGELF
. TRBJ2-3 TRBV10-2 ASSEVYAGASTDTQY
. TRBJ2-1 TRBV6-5 ASTSGQGDLVEQF
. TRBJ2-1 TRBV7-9 ASSARDRVNEQF
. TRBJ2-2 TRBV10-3 AISRQGVSNTGELF
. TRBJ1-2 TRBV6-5 ASSYSNRGSEGYT
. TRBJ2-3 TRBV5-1 ASSPDGQPRDTQY
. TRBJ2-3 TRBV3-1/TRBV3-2 ASSQRTVADTQY
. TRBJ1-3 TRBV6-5 ASSSQGASGNTIY
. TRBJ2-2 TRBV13 ASSLNPEAGELF
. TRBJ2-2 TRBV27 ASSFEVTGELF
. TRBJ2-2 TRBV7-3 ASSRQGAITGELF
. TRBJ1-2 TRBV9 ASRPAWGGGYGYT
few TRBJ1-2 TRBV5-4 ASSLELQAYTNGYT
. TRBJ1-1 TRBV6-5 ASSRTFTEAF